This passage covers 24 T cell receptor beta chains from one sample sequenced in a study of T cell repertoires in cytomegalovirus infection. Using its own MiXCR run on the reads, TCRdb lists one record per CDR3 protein. The sample lists roughly 500,000 distinct CDR3 sequences; 16% were seen once. The sequenced material came from CD8+ T cells from PBMCs. These receptors came from a human donor in good health (CMV status not recorded). Some clones in this sample may be carry-over from other donors' samples.

This clonotype turned up a few times. The chain is built from TRBV12-3 or TRBV12-4 and TRBJ2-7; 7 bases map to TRBD2. The CDR3 length is 13 residues. After removal of 6 bases from V and 7 bases from J, the junction contained 9 bases not matched to a gene. For the CDR3, the DNA is TGTGCCAGCAGCCTAGCGGCTTACGAGGAGCAGTACTTC. This gives the protein CASSLAAYEEQYF.

Ten or more counts support this clonotype. This chain connects TRBV2 to TRBJ2-7, with 11 bases that match TRBD2. Germline trimming cut 9 bases from V and 5 bases from J; bases unmatched to any gene: 3. The CDR3 extends over 12 amino acids. Germline-derived CDR1 and CDR2 are SNHLY and FYNNEI. CDR3 DNA sequence: TGTGCCAGATCGGGACTAGCGGACGAGCAGTACTTC. Its translation: CARSGLADEQYF.

This clonotype has more than one count but fewer than ten. This chain uses TRBV6-1 with TRBJ1-5; D is ambiguous. This CDR3 is 16 amino acids long. Trimming took 3 bases from V and 2 from J, leaving 14 bases between them. The germline CDR1 and CDR2 sequences are MNHNS and SASEGT. The chain's CDR3 is CASSELAGVGNQPQHF. Here the CDR3 DNA reads TGTGCCAGCAGTGAGCTCGCTGGGGTGGGCAATCAGCCCCAGCATTTT.

In this sample, this clonotype turned up many times. V gene TRBV12-3 or TRBV12-4 combines with J gene TRBJ1-3; D not certain. Trimming took off 5 bases at V and 0 bases at J, with 8 bases between the two ends. CDR3 length: 14 residues. The CDR3 bases are TGTGCCAGCAGTCGCCGGGCCTCTGGAAACACCATATATTTT. This sequence encodes CASSRRASGNTIYF.

This clonotype was recorded many times. The chain couples TRBV19 to TRBJ2-1; 8 bases are shared with TRBD2. Germline V CDR1 and CDR2: LNHDA, SQIVND (reference sequence). CDR3 size: 15 residues. The V and J ends lost 5 bases and 4 bases, in that order; junction bases with no gene match: 7. CDR3 in amino acids: CASSGPGLGYNEQFF. The CDR3, as DNA: TGTGCCAGTAGTGGACCGGGACTAGGGTACAATGAGCAGTTCTTC.

This clonotype has more than one count but fewer than ten. J is TRBJ2-1 and V is TRBV11-1; a weak D match, TRBD2 (7 bases). The CDR3 is 15 amino acids. Germline values: CDR1 SGHAT, CDR2 FQDESV (reference sequence). V was clipped by 4 bases and J by 3 bases, with 13 bases between them. DNA of the CDR3: TGTGCCAGCAGCTACAAGGGGGGGATCTACAATGAGCAGTTCTTC. This sequence encodes CASSYKGGIYNEQFF.

The sample holds a few counts of this clonotype. The CDR3 sequence: CSASNYGYTF. The DNA for the CDR3 is TGCAGTGCGAGTAACTATGGCTACACCTTC. The chain combines TRBV20-1 with TRBJ1-2; D not resolved. The CDR3 loop spans 10 amino acids. Looked up from germline, CDR1 is DFQATT and CDR2 is SNEGSKA (reference sequence). The V end was cut by 6 bases, the J end by 1 base, with 3 bases between.

In this sample, this clonotype turned up many times. Mismatch with germline at one junction end may stem from a read error. The chain uses TRBV7-2 and TRBJ2-3; no firm D call. The CDR3 covers 16 residues. Germline CDR1 SGHTA, CDR2 FQGNSA. The chain's CDR3 is CASTLGPGLAGDTQYF. The CDR3 DNA is TGTGCCAGCACCTTAGGTCCGGGTCTGGCAGGAGATACGCAGTATTTT.

As for this clonotype: In this CDR3 the conserved last residue, phenylalanine or tryptophan, is missing, so a read error is likely. The chain uses TRBV7-8 and TRBJ2-1; the match to TRBD2 covers 7 bases. This CDR3 is 15 amino acids long. Germline CDR1 and CDR2: SGHVS and FQNEAQ. As DNA, the CDR3 is TGTGCCAGCAGCTTCAGGCTAGCGGATTTCAATGTGCAGTTCTAC. Its translation: CASSFRLADFNVQFY.

Only a few counts were recorded for this clonotype. The V and J genes are TRBV30 and TRBJ2-1, with TRBD2 matching 7 bases. CDR3 length equals 16 residues. V was pared by 0 bases and J by 2 bases, with 7 bases of the junction left unmatched. The germline V gene has CDR1 GTSNPN and CDR2 SVGIG (reference sequence). CDR3 sequence: CAWSVTREFPYNEQFF. The CDR3, as DNA: TGTGCCTGGAGTGTAACGCGGGAGTTCCCCTACAATGAGCAGTTCTTC. Looking up the rest from reference TRBV30 and TRBJ2-1 gives the full variable domain: SQTIHQWPATLVQPVGSPLSLECTVEGTSNPNLYWYRQAAGRGLQLLFYSVGIGQISSEVPQNLSASRPQDRQFILSSKKLLLSDSGFYLCAWSVTREFPYNEQFFGPGTRLTVL.

This clonotype showed up many times. The rearrangement joins TRBV7-8 to TRBJ2-1; 13 bases are a match to TRBD2. The J segment lost 3 bases and the V segment lost 1 base, leaving 0 bases of the junction unmatched. CDR1 SGHVS and CDR2 FQNEAQ come from the germline V gene. This CDR3 comprises 16 residues. CDR3 region: CASSLGTSGGYNEQFF. The CDR3 DNA is TGTGCCAGCAGCTTAGGGACTAGCGGGGGCTACAATGAGCAGTTCTTC.

This clonotype was seen at least ten times. The chain has TRBV10-3 and TRBJ2-5, with D maybe TRBD1 (5 bases). The V end was cut by 4 bases, the J end by 9 bases, with 12 bases between. Per the germline V gene, CDR1 is ENHRY and CDR2 is SYGVKD. The CDR3 runs 12 residues. Here the CDR3 DNA reads TGTGCCATCAGTGGGTCTGACAGACCCCAGTACTTC. This codes for CAISGSDRPQYF.

The chain recombines TRBV27 with TRBJ1-5; D possibly corresponds to TRBD1 (5 bases). Germline assignment: CDR1 MNHEY and CDR2 SMNVEV (reference sequence). The CDR3 has 14 amino acids. The V and J ends lost 2 bases and 7 bases respectively, with 12 bases between them. The CDR3 DNA reads TGTGCCAGCAGTTTAGAGGGGATCGGGCAGCCCCAGCATTTT. This gives the protein CASSLEGIGQPQHF.

This clonotype came up many times. The chain combines TRBV27 with TRBJ2-5; D gene unclear. Per the germline V gene, CDR1 is MNHEY and CDR2 is SMNVEV (reference sequence). The CDR3 totals 14 residues. The germline V and J ends were trimmed by 3 bases and 0 bases, with 8 bases remaining between them. The CDR3 DNA sequence: TGTGCCAGCAGTTTTGGGCTGAACCAAGAGACCCAGTACTTC. This encodes CASSFGLNQETQYF.

This clonotype was seen a handful of times. The CDR3: CASSYSRGTGSPSSYEQYF. CDR3 nucleotides: TGTGCCAGCAGTTACTCGAGAGGGACAGGGTCCCCTAGCTCCTACGAGCAGTACTTC. The rearrangement links TRBV6-5 to TRBJ2-7, with 9 bases identical to TRBD1. This CDR3 has 19 amino acids. Germline V gene data show CDR1 as MNHEY and CDR2 as SVGAGI. With 0 bases clipped from V and 0 bases from J, the junction kept 12 bases outside the gene matches.

The table lists this clonotype with many counts. The rearrangement uses TRBV7-9 and TRBJ1-1; the D is unclear. V gave up 2 bases and J gave up 2 bases, with 12 bases separating them. Looked up from germline, CDR1 is SEHNR and CDR2 is FQNEAQ (reference sequence). CDR3 size: 15 residues. CDR3 DNA: TGTGCCAGCAGCTTATTTCGTCTCGGAAACACTGAAGCTTTCTTT. This encodes CASSLFRLGNTEAFF.

The rearrangement uses TRBV5-6 and TRBJ2-7, with D maybe TRBD2 (6 bases). Germline-derived CDR1 and CDR2 are SGHDT and YYEEEE. The CDR3 totals 13 residues. V dropped 0 bases and J dropped 6 bases, with 10 bases sitting between them. In nucleotides, the CDR3 is TGTGCCAGCAGCTTGGGCCCGGGAGCCGAGCAGTACTTC. Translating it yields CASSLGPGAEQYF.

This clonotype has a handful of counts. This sequence joins TRBV29-1 and TRBJ2-7, with a weak D call TRBD1 (5 bases). This CDR3 comprises 18 residues. Germline V CDR1 and CDR2: SQVTM, ANQGSEA. V was pared by 3 bases and J by 3 bases, with 27 bases between. In nucleotides, the CDR3 is TGCAGCGTTGAGAAGGGGAACGGAGAGAGTTCCCCACTCTACGAGCAGTACTTC. It is translated as CSVEKGNGESSPLYEQYF.

This clonotype has ten or more counts. V and J are TRBV27 and TRBJ1-2, with 11 bases identical to TRBD1. The CDR3 spans 13 residues. CDR1 is MNHEY and CDR2 is SMNVEV in the germline V gene (reference sequence). Trimming at V came to 10 bases and at J to 5 bases, leaving 6 bases not matched to a gene. The CDR3 reads CATTGQGGYGYTF. CDR3 nucleotide sequence: TGTGCCACCACGGGACAGGGGGGTTATGGCTACACCTTC.

This clonotype was found many times. The chain recombines TRBV27 with TRBJ1-6, with D hard to call. From germline, CDR1 is MNHEY and CDR2 SMNVEV (reference sequence). The CDR3 is 15 residues long. V lost 1 base and J lost 7, with 11 bases in between. DNA of the CDR3: TGTGCCAGCAGTTTATGGGAACGACACAATTCACCCCTCCACTTT. This translates into CASSLWERHNSPLHF.

The chain couples TRBV5-8 to TRBJ2-4; perhaps D is TRBD1 or TRBD2 (5 bases each). Between the trimmed V and J ends, which lost 10 bases and 0 bases, there was a span of 23 bases. The germline V gene encodes CDR1 SGHTS and CDR2 YDEGEE. The CDR3 length is 17 residues. CDR3 sequence (DNA): TGTGCCTTGCGACGCAAGTTGAGGGGCTTAGCCAAAAACATTCAGTACTTC. Translating gives CALRRKLRGLAKNIQYF.

This clonotype was counted ten times or more. The chain employs TRBV20-1 and TRBJ1-1; D is undetermined. V lost 4 bases to trimming and J lost 1 base, with 10 bases between them. The CDR3 length is 13 residues. Germline V lookup: CDR1 DFQATT, CDR2 SNEGSKA (reference sequence). CDR3 sequence (DNA): TGCAGTGCTACCTTAGGAGGGAACACTGAAGCTTTCTTT. Translation gives CSATLGGNTEAFF.

This clonotype was counted at least ten times. The rearrangement joins TRBV7-9 to TRBJ2-5; D not certain. This CDR3 contains 12 residues. From germline, CDR1 is SEHNR and CDR2 FQNEAQ (reference sequence). V was trimmed by 5 bases and J by 5 bases, leaving 9 bases between them. CDR3 sequence reads: CASSRIKETQYF. The CDR3 DNA sequence: TGTGCCAGCAGCCGTATTAAGGAGACCCAGTACTTC. Using reference TRBV7-9 and TRBJ2-5 for the parts outside the CDR3, the full variable domain is DTGVSQNPRHKITKRGQNVTFRCDPISEHNRLYWYRQTLGQGPEFLTYFQNEAQLEKSRLLSDRFSAERPKGSFSTLEIQRTEQGDSAMYLCASSRIKETQYFGPGTRLLVL.

This clonotype was seen at least ten times. J is TRBJ1-1 and V is TRBV11-2, with D perhaps TRBD1 (5 bases). Germline lookup yields CDR1 SGHAT and CDR2 FQNNGV. CDR3 length: 14 amino acids. V was clipped by 6 bases and J by 5 bases, with 16 bases between them. CDR3 in amino acids: CASRPRGSLTEAFF. CDR3 coding DNA: TGTGCCAGCAGACCGCGGGGCTCCTTGACTGAAGCTTTCTTT.